This T cell receptor (beta chain) is drawn from a study of cytomegalovirus exposure and HLA in healthy donors. The PCR used 60 Vbeta and 13 Jbeta primers. The table came from immunoSEQ multiplex PCR; TCRdb's copy has only in-frame clones and leaves some out. The table lists under 150,000 clones, about 83% of them singletons. Germline V gene sequence: CDR1 GTSNPN, CDR2 SVGIG (reference sequence). V dropped 0 bases and J dropped 8; count of bases not matched to a gene: 18. This CDR3 has 17 residues. This rearrangement joins TRBV30 to TRBJ1-2; 7 positions agree with TRBD1. Material for sequencing was PBMCs. The receptor comes from a girl aged 2 to 10 in good health and CMV-seronegative. CDR3 DNA sequence: TGTGCCTGGAGTGTACAGTTTATGGGGACAGTGGCGCAAGGCTACACCTTC. Translation gives CAWSVQFMGTVAQGYTF.